One sample yielded the 31 T cell receptor beta chains listed below, sequenced in a study of shared clonotypes between healthy human individuals. Some clones are missing from TCRdb's copy, which holds only in-frame ones; the method was immunoSEQ multiplex PCR. The table records approximately 500,000 clones, 90% to 96% of them present only once. The specimen sequenced was naive CD4+ T cells sorted from blood. Subset indicated: CD45RA+ positively selected. Receptor source: a woman aged 25 to 39 in good health.

This chain uses TRBV29-1 with TRBJ2-7; 9 nucleotides align to TRBD2. The CDR3 is 15 amino acids. Germline-derived CDR1 and CDR2 are SQVTM and ANQGSEA. After removal of 6 bases from V and 5 bases from J, the junction contained 14 bases not matched to a gene. CDR3 DNA: TGCAGCGTCGCCTTTAAAACTAGCGGGCCCGACGAGCAGTACTTC. As protein: CSVAFKTSGPDEQYF.

This chain joins TRBV11-3 and TRBJ2-3; no reliable D call. The CDR3 is made up of 13 amino acids. Trimming left V 5 bases short and J 5 bases short, with 11 bases between. The germline gives CDR1 SGHNT, CDR2 YENEEA. The CDR3 DNA sequence: TGTGCCAGCAGCGTGACCTTCCGAGATACGCAGTATTTT. This codes for CASSVTFRDTQYF.

The chain recombines TRBV5-1 with TRBJ1-2; D perhaps matches TRBD1 (5 bases). V lost 3 bases, J lost 5 bases, and 11 bases lay in between. There are 13 residues in the CDR3. Germline assignment: CDR1 SGHRS and CDR2 YFSETQ. This CDR3 reads CASSSQGSYGYTF. The CDR3 DNA follows: TGCGCCAGCAGCTCGCAGGGATCGTATGGCTACACCTTC.

The V gene is TRBV28, the J gene TRBJ2-3; D possibly corresponds to TRBD2 (5 bases). Trimming pared 2 bases from V and 8 bases from J, leaving 11 bases between. There are 13 residues in the CDR3. In germline, CDR1 is MDHEN, CDR2 SYDVKM. Written as DNA, the CDR3 is TGTGCCAGCAGTTTAGTAGGGAGAAGTACGCAGTATTTT. This encodes CASSLVGRSTQYF. The full variable domain, in which reference TRBV28 and TRBJ2-3 provide the parts outside the CDR3, is DVKVTQSSRYLVKRTGEKVFLECVQDMDHENMFWYRQDPGLGLRLIYFSYDVKMKEKGDIPEGYSVSREKKERFSLILESASTNQTSMYLCASSLVGRSTQYFGPGTRLTVL.

This chain uses TRBV5-4 with TRBJ2-2; 10 nucleotides agree with TRBD2. Germline V gives CDR1 SGHNT, CDR2 YYREEE (reference sequence). CDR3 length: 16 amino acids. V lost 3 bases and J lost 1; bases outside the gene matches: 3. The CDR3 loop is CASSSLAGGNTGELFF. As DNA, the CDR3 is TGTGCCAGCAGCTCCTTAGCGGGAGGGAACACCGGGGAGCTGTTTTTT.

This clone was seen a single time. J is TRBJ2-7 and V is TRBV5-1; 8 bases are shared with TRBD2. Germline V CDR1 and CDR2: SGHRS, YFSETQ. V was pared by 3 bases and J by 0 bases, with 8 bases of the junction left unmatched. This CDR3 has 16 residues. The CDR3 DNA reads as TGCGCCAGCAGCTCTAGGACTAGCCGCAGCTCCTACGAGCAGTACTTC. Translated: CASSSRTSRSSYEQYF.

The CDR3 protein is CASSWGLASYEQYF. The CDR3 DNA is TGCGCCAGCAGCTGGGGGCTAGCTTCCTACGAGCAGTACTTC. V usage is TRBV5-1 and J usage is TRBJ2-7; tentatively, D is TRBD1 (6 bases). Germline CDR1 SGHRS, CDR2 YFSETQ. There are 14 residues in the CDR3. V was cut by 3 bases and J by 1 base, with 11 bases left in between.

The chain recombines TRBV10-1 with TRBJ2-1, with TRBD1 as a possible D gene (5 bases). The CDR3 totals 13 residues. Trimming removed 5 bases from V and 1 base from J, with 6 bases in between. Looked up from germline, CDR1 is WNHNN and CDR2 is SYGVQD (reference sequence). The CDR3 protein is CASSPGSYNEQFF. The CDR3 DNA follows: TGCGCCAGCAGTCCAGGGTCCTACAATGAGCAGTTCTTC.

The chain combines TRBV28 with TRBJ2-7; D is unresolved. V was trimmed by 5 bases and J by 4 bases, leaving 9 bases between them. CDR3 length: 12 residues. The germline V gene has CDR1 MDHEN and CDR2 SYDVKM. The CDR3 DNA is TGTGCCAGCAGTATTGATTTTTACGAGCAGTACTTC. Its protein is CASSIDFYEQYF.

CDR3 region: CASSYFGQGTLNTEAFF. The CDR3 nucleotides are TGTGCCAGCAGTTACTTCGGACAGGGAACTTTGAACACTGAAGCTTTCTTT. This chain links TRBV27 with TRBJ1-1, with TRBD1 identical over 8 bases. This CDR3 is built from 17 residues. Germline values: CDR1 MNHEY, CDR2 SMNVEV (reference sequence). The V segment lost 4 bases and the J segment 0 bases; nucleotides outside the gene matches: 10.

The genes are TRBV28 and TRBJ2-1; 13 nucleotides match TRBD2. The germline V gene has CDR1 MDHEN and CDR2 SYDVKM. V shed 3 bases, J shed 15 bases, and the junction held 5 bases outside the gene matches. The CDR3 contains 13 residues. The CDR3 spells CASSFGLAGVLFF. The CDR3 nucleotides are TGTGCCAGCAGTTTTGGACTAGCGGGAGTGTTGTTCTTC.

This clone is a singleton in its sample. The chain links TRBV6-5 to TRBJ1-3, with a weak D call TRBD1 (6 bases). The CDR3 runs to 15 residues. CDR1 is MNHEY, CDR2 SVGAGI, per germline. Trimming pared 6 bases from V and 0 bases from J, leaving 12 bases between. As DNA, the CDR3 is TGTGCCAGCAGGGCCGACAGGTTCTCTGGAAACACCATATATTTT. This codes for CASRADRFSGNTIYF.

The rearrangement links TRBV6-6 to TRBJ1-2; 7 positions agree with TRBD1. This CDR3 region has 14 residues. J lost 1 base, V lost 2 bases, and 1 base had no gene match. Germline CDR1 MNHNY, CDR2 SVGAGI (reference sequence). CDR3 in amino acids: CASSYDRDNYGYTF. The CDR3 DNA reads as TGTGCCAGCAGTTACGACAGGGATAACTATGGCTACACCTTC.

This chain uses TRBV15 with TRBJ2-1; TRBD2 is a possible D gene (6 bases). Trimming pared 4 bases from V and 9 bases from J, leaving 19 bases between. This CDR3 contains 15 residues. The germline V gene encodes CDR1 LNHNV and CDR2 YYDKDF (reference sequence). The CDR3 spells CATSTRTGLASEQFF. The CDR3 DNA is TGTGCCACCAGCACAAGAACGGGACTCGCTAGTGAGCAGTTCTTC.

The V and J genes are TRBV10-3 and TRBJ1-1, with D perhaps matching TRBD1 (5 bases). V dropped 3 bases and J dropped 7 bases, with 12 bases sitting between them. Per germline, CDR1 ENHRY and CDR2 SYGVKD. The CDR3 spans 13 residues. CDR3 loop: CAISDRDSLEAFF. The CDR3, as DNA: TGTGCCATCAGTGACAGGGATTCGCTTGAAGCTTTCTTT.

The DNA of the CDR3 is TGTGCCAGCAGCGCAGGGGACTCCTACAATGAGCAGTTCTTC. This codes for CASSAGDSYNEQFF. The rearrangement links TRBV9 to TRBJ2-1, with D maybe TRBD1 (6 bases). Per the germline V gene, CDR1 is SGDLS and CDR2 is YYNGEE. The germline V and J ends were trimmed by 3 bases and 0 bases, with 7 bases remaining between them. The CDR3 covers 14 residues.

The chain combines TRBV19 with TRBJ1-1; the D is unclear. The CDR3 runs to 14 residues. V was shortened by 2 bases and J by 10 bases, with 17 bases between the two germline ends. Germline values: CDR1 LNHDA, CDR2 SQIVND (reference sequence). The CDR3: CASSILRDAPLAFF. The CDR3 DNA reads TGTGCCAGTAGTATACTCCGTGACGCCCCTTTAGCTTTCTTT.

V is TRBV5-1 and J is TRBJ1-6; D unclear. Germline V gene data show CDR1 as SGHRS and CDR2 as YFSETQ. V lost 4 bases and J lost 8, with 16 bases in between. The CDR3 sequence is 15 residues long. In DNA form, the CDR3 reads TGCGCCAGCAGCCCAGGACCGGCTCGCGATTCACCCCTCCACTTT. It codes for CASSPGPARDSPLHF.

This clone was detected only once. The CDR3 DNA is TGTGCCAGCAGCGGAAACAGGGGAAGAGAGACCCAGTACTTC. Its protein is CASSGNRGRETQYF. This rearrangement joins TRBV5-5 to TRBJ2-5; 7 bases fit TRBD1. Germline V gene data show CDR1 as SGHKS and CDR2 as YYEKEE (reference sequence). The CDR3 has 14 amino acids. V shed 4 bases and J 4 bases; nucleotides not matched to a gene: 7.

V usage is TRBV11-2 and J usage is TRBJ1-1; 11 bases align to TRBD1. V lost 3 bases to trimming and J lost 4 bases; unmatched junction nucleotides: 1. The germline V gene encodes CDR1 SGHAT and CDR2 FQNNGV. The CDR3 spans 14 residues. CDR3 amino acids: CASSFGTGGTEAFF. In DNA, the CDR3 is TGTGCCAGCAGCTTTGGGACAGGGGGCACTGAAGCTTTCTTT. Supplemented by reference TRBV11-2 and TRBJ1-1, the full variable domain reads EAGVAQSPRYKIIEKRQSVAFWCNPISGHATLYWYQQILGQGPKLLIQFQNNGVVDDSQLPKDRFSAERLKGVDSTLKIQPAKLEDSAVYLCASSFGTGGTEAFFGQGTRLTVV.

For the CDR3, the DNA is TGTGCCAGCAGTTACGGGGGCTCTACGGTTGGCTACGAGCAGTACTTC. As protein: CASSYGGSTVGYEQYF. V usage is TRBV6-5 and J usage is TRBJ2-7; TRBD1 might be the D (6 bases). Germline lookup yields CDR1 MNHEY and CDR2 SVGAGI. The CDR3 length is 16 residues. V dropped 2 bases and J dropped 3 bases, with 17 bases sitting between them.

The chain recombines TRBV4-2 with TRBJ2-1, with no clear D. This CDR3 spans 14 amino acids. V was pared by 0 bases and J by 8 bases, with 11 bases between. Germline V gene lookup returns CDR1 LGHNA and CDR2 YNFKEQ. In nucleotides, the CDR3 is TGTGCCAGCAGCCAAGATGTACAGTATGATGAGCAGTTCTTC. Its protein is CASSQDVQYDEQFF.

The chain links TRBV7-9 to TRBJ1-3; 10 bases are shared with TRBD1. Germline CDR1 reads SEHNR; CDR2 reads FQNEAQ (reference sequence). This CDR3 spans 16 amino acids. The trim removed 0 bases at V and 2 bases at J, leaving 1 base unmatched. The CDR3 sequence: CASSLAGTGAGNTIYF. The DNA for the CDR3 is TGTGCCAGCAGCTTAGCCGGGACAGGGGCTGGAAACACCATATATTTT.

The rearrangement uses TRBV2 and TRBJ2-1, with TRBD2 identical over 8 bases. The V segment lost 2 bases and the J segment 15 bases; nucleotides outside the gene matches: 9. Looked up from germline, CDR1 is SNHLY and CDR2 is FYNNEI. The CDR3 spans 13 residues. CDR3 DNA: TGTGCCAGCAGTGAACGAGGCGGGAGGTATCTGTTCTTC. Translation gives CASSERGGRYLFF.

The chain employs TRBV4-1 and TRBJ1-5; no clear D gene. The germline V gene has CDR1 MGHRA and CDR2 YSYEKL. This CDR3 is built from 15 residues. Between the trimmed V and J ends, which lost 4 bases and 0 bases, there was a span of 10 bases. In DNA, the CDR3 is TGCGCCAGCAGCCGGGCAGACGGTAGCAATCAGCCCCAGCATTTT. Its protein product is CASSRADGSNQPQHF.

This chain joins TRBV6-5 and TRBJ1-1; D is possibly TRBD1 (6 bases). V lost 5 bases and J 0 bases, leaving 13 bases between the germline ends. Looked up from germline, CDR1 is MNHEY and CDR2 is SVGAGI. The CDR3 is 15 residues long. CDR3 region: CASSQRGPMNTEAFF. The CDR3 bases are TGTGCCAGCAGTCAGCGGGGGCCCATGAACACTGAAGCTTTCTTT.

The rearrangement joins TRBV20-1 to TRBJ2-3, with 7 bases identical to TRBD2. V lost 7 bases and J lost 4; bases outside the gene matches: 2. Germline-derived CDR1 and CDR2 are DFQATT and SNEGSKA (reference sequence). CDR3 length equals 11 residues. DNA of the CDR3: TGCAGTGTCGCGGGGGCAGATACGCAGTATTTT. Its translation: CSVAGADTQYF.

Note on this clone: The junction differs from germline at one of its ends, possibly a read error. The V gene is TRBV7-2, the J gene TRBJ2-7; unclear D gene. The CDR3 consists of 12 residues. The germline V gene has CDR1 SGHTA and CDR2 FQGNSA. The CDR3 DNA sequence: TGTGCCAGCAGCTTAGAGAGTATGCGTAAGAGCTTC. Its protein is CASSLESMRKSF.

The chain is built from TRBV29-1 and TRBJ2-1; TRBD2 is a possible D gene (6 bases). The CDR3 loop spans 15 amino acids. Trimming pared 1 base from V and 4 bases from J, leaving 14 bases between. CDR1 SQVTM and CDR2 ANQGSEA come from the germline V gene. This CDR3 is CSVEAPPGVYNEQFF. In DNA form, the CDR3 reads TGCAGCGTTGAAGCCCCGCCGGGGGTTTACAATGAGCAGTTCTTC.

The V call is TRBV9, the J call TRBJ2-1; D may correspond to TRBD1 or TRBD2 (5 bases each). The V and J ends lost 0 bases and 3 bases respectively, with 10 bases between them. The CDR3 has 15 residues. The germline CDR1 and CDR2 sequences are SGDLS and YYNGEE. This CDR3 is CASSVELGVYNEQFF. The CDR3, as DNA: TGTGCCAGCAGCGTAGAGCTGGGGGTCTACAATGAGCAGTTCTTC. The variable domain in full, completed from reference TRBV9 and TRBJ2-1, reads DSGVTQTPKHLITATGQRVTLRCSPRSGDLSVYWYQQSLDQGLQFLIQYYNGEERAKGNILERFSAQQFPDLHSELNLSSLELGDSALYFCASSVELGVYNEQFFGPGTRLTVL.

This clone came up once. The CDR3 nucleotides are TGTGCCAGCAGCCCTGGTCGGCCCGGCAAAAACATTCAGTACTTC. This codes for CASSPGRPGKNIQYF. The chain recombines TRBV12-1 with TRBJ2-4. TRBV12-1 is annotated as a pseudogene. This CDR3 contains 15 residues.